The rows below give T cell receptor beta chains drawn from one sample of a study of T cell repertoires in cytomegalovirus infection. Their target antigens are unknown. TCRdb independently ran MiXCR on the reads; one entry per CDR3 protein. The sample has fewer than 650,000 distinct CDR3 sequences; over 35% are singletons. Sequenced material: cultured PBMCs, taken from culture after CMV antigen stimulation. The receptors were gathered from a human donor in good health (CMV status not recorded). Some clones in this sample may be carry-over from other donors' samples. CDR3s include the opening cysteine and the closing phenylalanine or tryptophan.

cdr3_length v_call cdr3_aa
15 TRBV4-1 CASSQEAASSYEQYF
13 TRBV7-9 CASSSIAVAEQYF
16 TRBV7-2 CASSFSLAGSTGELFF
16 TRBV4-1 CASSQVSGGLTDTQYF
16 TRBV11-3 CASSLFRGTNTGELFF
14 TRBV15 CATSSRGVNEKLFF
14 TRBV7-2 CASSTTGITDTQYF
14 TRBV7-8 CASCESRAPYEQYF
14 TRBV7-2 CASSAYGTYNEQFF
16 TRBV18 CASSRGQGPSNYGYTF
15 TRBV10-3 CAIRDGGGASNEQFF
15 TRBV19 CASKPLAGEFGELFF
14 TRBV15 CATRGQSSYNEQFF
14 TRBV11-1 CASSPPGGANVLTF
12 TRBV15 CAISQANYGYTF
13 TRBV29-1 CSVGGGGYNEQFF
16 TRBV7-9 CASSLNTGQLVYEQYF
16 TRBV7-9 CASTLVGYHSYNEQFF
16 TRBV12-3/TRBV12-4 CASSFYQPMGNTEAFF
15 TRBV28 CASSLFLSVQETQYF
15 TRBV7-8 CASSFTSGATGELFF
15 TRBV7-2 CASSLAWGNTGELFF
11 TRBV6-1 CASRQNSRAFF
14 TRBV7-2 CASTQTGVDQPQHF
15 TRBV7-9 CASSSQLQGGNTIYF
15 TRBV6-6 CASRVRDRRTGELFF
16 TRBV7-8 CASSLLAGGHNNEQFF
16 TRBV15 CATSRDRTGFSYEQYF
14 TRBV20-1 CSASMSGRIDTQYF
17 TRBV27 CASSQRGGRYLQETQYF
15 TRBV5-1 CASSSPGVTYNEQFF
14 TRBV29-1 CSGRTAPNTGELFF
13 TRBV28 CASSTGVHNEQFF
16 TRBV7-9 CASSLEAGVTNEKLFF
12 TRBV20-1 CSARDQVNGYTF
14 TRBV27 CASSFGRGQSPLHF
14 TRBV4-1 CASSPSYPPGEQYF
19 TRBV13 CASSLSRLRRGSLYNEQFF
16 TRBV11-2 CASSLDVGGGYNEQFF
15 TRBV7-2 CASSPGPYRRKTQYF
16 TRBV7-9 CASSLGRDSGNQPQHF
13 TRBV7-2 CASSLVSGDRAFF
14 TRBV2 CASTQGARSQPQHF
15 TRBV6-6 CASSTDGGGNQPQHF
18 TRBV4-3 CASSQDTSGWAPQETQYF
14 TRBV6-2/TRBV6-3 CASSGPALDHEQFF
14 TRBV12-3/TRBV12-4 CASSATEGTDTQYF
17 TRBV6-1 CASSYSGSGWNNYGYTF
15 TRBV4-1 CASSQARTGPYEQYF
15 TRBV7-2 CASSLSGHSGNTIYF
17 TRBV15 CATSRDPPGRNNSPLHF
13 TRBV6-1 CASSRLAVYEQYF
14 TRBV2 CASRGDRGPYEQYF